A selection of T cell receptor beta chains follows, all from one sample in a study of blood T cells in healthy people across ages. TCRdb re-called the 5' RACE reads with MiXCR, one entry per CDR3 protein. The sample lists approximately 400,000 distinct CDR3 sequences; roughly half were seen once. Sample: blood. The receptors shown here come from a man between 60 and 75 years old in good health. CDR3s include the opening cysteine and the closing phenylalanine or tryptophan. A D gene is named only where the DNA matches it firmly. Some rows have no size entry. The others give once, few or many, or a class for an expanded clone.

NA | TRBJ2-4 | few | TRBV27 | TGTGCCAGCAGTCAATCGGGGTGGGCCAAAAACATTCAGTACTTC | CASSQSGWAKNIQYF
NA | TRBJ2-1 | NA | TRBV3-1 | TGTGCCAGCAGCCGGGGGGTGGGGGTGCAGTTCTTC | CASSRGVGVQFF
NA | TRBJ2-1 | few | TRBV20-1 | TGCAGTGCTATGGGGGAAGGGGTCGGTGAGCAGTTCTTC | CSAMGEGVGEQFF
TRBD1 | TRBJ1-2 | NA | TRBV25-1 | TGTGCCAGCAGCCAAGAGGGGGCTTATGGCTACACCTTC | CASSQEGAYGYTF
NA | TRBJ2-3 | once | TRBV6-5 | TGTGCCAGCAGTTGCCCCGCCGGGGGCGTCTCAGATACGCAGTATTTT | CASSCPAGGVSDTQYF
NA | TRBJ2-7 | NA | TRBV6-1 | TGTGCCAGCATGGGGATAACATCCTACGAGCAGTACTTC | CASMGITSYEQYF
NA | TRBJ1-4 | NA | TRBV20-1 | TGCAGTGCTAGAGATCCGGCGGGGACGGAAAATGAAAAACTGTTTTTT | CSARDPAGTENEKLFF
NA | TRBJ2-1 | few | TRBV9 | TGTGCCAGCAGCGATAGGGTGGACACCTCCTACAATGAGCAGTTCTTC | CASSDRVDTSYNEQFF
TRBD2 | TRBJ2-7 | once | TRBV5-4 | TGTGCCAGCAGCCCGAAGGGTGGGCTAGCGGCTTCCTACGAGCAGTACTTC | CASSPKGGLAASYEQYF
TRBD1 | TRBJ2-6 | NA | TRBV4-2 | TGTGCCAGCAGCCGAACGGGACAGGGGGCTTCTGGGGCCAACGTCCTGACTTTC | CASSRTGQGASGANVLTF
NA | TRBJ2-1 | NA | TRBV24-1 | TGTGCCACCAGTGACCTCGGGGCCGACAATGAGCAGTTCTTC | CATSDLGADNEQFF
TRBD1 | TRBJ2-5 | NA | TRBV28 | TGTGCCAGCAGTCCCTCCGGACAGGGGTTCCAAGAGACCCAGTACTTC | CASSPSGQGFQETQYF
TRBD2 | TRBJ2-7 | many | TRBV20-1 | TGCAGTGCCGGACTAGCGGGAGGCTACGAGCAGTACTTC | CSAGLAGGYEQYF
TRBD1 | TRBJ2-7 | NA | TRBV28 | TGTGCCAGCAGTCTCCGACAGGGGACCTACGAGCAGTACTTC | CASSLRQGTYEQYF
NA | TRBJ1-1 | NA | TRBV30 | TGTGCCTGGAGTCTGGGGTTGTACACTGAAGCTTTCTTT | CAWSLGLYTEAFF
TRBD2 | TRBJ2-7 | NA | TRBV20-1 | TGCAGTGCTCCCGGACTAGCGGGACGGGAGCAGTACTTC | CSAPGLAGREQYF
NA | TRBJ1-1 | NA | TRBV12-3/TRBV12-4 | TGTGCCAGCAGTGGGGGAGTGAACACTGAAGCTTTCTTT | CASSGGVNTEAFF
NA | TRBJ2-7 | once | TRBV10-1 | TGCGCCAGCAGTCCTGAGAGAGAGGACTACGAGCAGTACTTC | CASSPEREDYEQYF
NA | TRBJ2-1 | once | TRBV14 | TGTGCCAGCAGCCCCGGGCCTTCTGGCAATGAGCAGTTCTTC | CASSPGPSGNEQFF